This TCR beta chain was observed in a study of human T cells and chemical hapten exposure. The trim removed 4 bases at V and 9 bases at J, leaving 9 bases unmatched. The germline gives CDR1 SGHTA, CDR2 FQGNSA. The length of the CDR3 is 16 residues. The time point denotes: patch test 2, 6 weeks after DPC sensitization. Described treatment: therapeutic diphenylcyclopropenone sensitization with weekly scalp DPC. TCRdb independently ran MiXCR on the RACE reads; one entry per CDR3 protein. The sample consists of under 450,000 distinct CDR3 sequences, around 6% of them appearing once. This clonotype appeared a few times.

J is TRBJ2-3 and V is TRBV7-2; 14 positions agree with TRBD2. The sequence was obtained from a woman between 18 and 29 years old with alopecia areata. Some clones in this sample may be carry-over from other donors' samples. The sample in question was whole blood, obtained in connection with sensitization to the hapten diphenylcyclopropenone (DPC). CDR3 DNA sequence: TGTGCCAGCAGCTACGGTCCGGGACTAGCGGGGGTGACGCAGTATTTT. It yields the protein CASSYGPGLAGVTQYF.